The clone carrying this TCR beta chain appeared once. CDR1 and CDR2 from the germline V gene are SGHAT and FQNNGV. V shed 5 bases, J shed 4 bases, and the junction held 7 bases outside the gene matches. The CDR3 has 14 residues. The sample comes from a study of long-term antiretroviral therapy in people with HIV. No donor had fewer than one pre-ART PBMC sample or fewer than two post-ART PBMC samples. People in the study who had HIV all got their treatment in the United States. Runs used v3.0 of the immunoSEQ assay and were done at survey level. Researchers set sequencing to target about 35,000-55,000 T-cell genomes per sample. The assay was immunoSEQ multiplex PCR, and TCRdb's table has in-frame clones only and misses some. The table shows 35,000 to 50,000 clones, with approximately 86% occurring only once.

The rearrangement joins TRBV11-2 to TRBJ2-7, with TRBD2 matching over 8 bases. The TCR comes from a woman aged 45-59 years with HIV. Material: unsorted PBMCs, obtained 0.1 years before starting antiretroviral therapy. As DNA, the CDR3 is TGTGCCAGCAGCCTGCCGGGACTAGGGTACGAGCAGTACTTC. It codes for CASSLPGLGYEQYF.